A single T cell receptor (beta chain) is shown here with its context. The record originates from a study of blood T cell repertoires in COVID-19. The overall study: Samples of COVID-19 (acute and convalescent) were obtained from the United States, Italy and Spain.

Libraries were prepared by immunoSEQ multiplex PCR; TCRdb keeps only in-frame clonotypes and omits some of them. This sample has roughly 260,000 clones, with roughly 87% found just once. Sequenced material: PBMCs or T cells enriched from blood (not recorded which). The TCR sequence derives from a woman in her twenties or thirties with acute COVID-19.

The CDR3 DNA follows: TGTGCCAGCAGCTTAGAAGGGGCAGTGGGCTATGGCTACACCTTC. It translates to CASSLEGAVGYGYTF. V is TRBV7-9 and J is TRBJ1-2; D possibly corresponds to TRBD1 (5 bases). The CDR3 loop spans 15 amino acids. V was pared by 1 base and J by 4 bases, with 13 bases between. Germline-derived CDR1 and CDR2 are SEHNR and FQNEAQ (reference sequence). Combining the CDR3 with reference TRBV7-9 and TRBJ1-2 gives the whole variable domain DTGVSQNPRHKITKRGQNVTFRCDPISEHNRLYWYRQTLGQGPEFLTYFQNEAQLEKSRLLSDRFSAERPKGSFSTLEIQRTEQGDSAMYLCASSLEGAVGYGYTFGSGTRLTVV.